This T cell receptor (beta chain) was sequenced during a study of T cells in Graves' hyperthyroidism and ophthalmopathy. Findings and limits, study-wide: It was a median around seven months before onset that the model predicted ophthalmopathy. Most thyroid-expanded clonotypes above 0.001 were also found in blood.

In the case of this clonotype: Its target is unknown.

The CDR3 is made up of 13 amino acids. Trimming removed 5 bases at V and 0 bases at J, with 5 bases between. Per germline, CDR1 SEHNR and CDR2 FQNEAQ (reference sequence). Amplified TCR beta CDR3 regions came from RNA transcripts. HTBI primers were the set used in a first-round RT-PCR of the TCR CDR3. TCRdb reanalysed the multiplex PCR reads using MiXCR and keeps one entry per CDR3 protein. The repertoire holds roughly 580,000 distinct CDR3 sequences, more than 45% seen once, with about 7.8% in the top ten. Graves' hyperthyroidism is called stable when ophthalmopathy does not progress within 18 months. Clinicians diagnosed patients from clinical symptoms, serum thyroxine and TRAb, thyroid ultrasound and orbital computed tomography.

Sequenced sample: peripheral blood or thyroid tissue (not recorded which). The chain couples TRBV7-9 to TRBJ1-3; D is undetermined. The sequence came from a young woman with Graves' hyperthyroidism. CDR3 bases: TGTGCCAGCAGCCAGTACTCTGGAAACACCATATATTTT. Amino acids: CASSQYSGNTIYF.